This T cell receptor beta chain was captured by sequencing in a study of blood T cell repertoires in COVID-19. Background on the study: Material from acute and convalescent COVID-19 was sourced from the United States, Italy and Spain.

Data came from immunoSEQ multiplex PCR; TCRdb stores just in-frame clones and leaves some out. In the table there are 140,000 to 150,000 clones, roughly 90% of which are singletons. This CDR3 has 14 amino acids. Losses at the gene ends were 7 bases for V and 2 bases for J; bases not matched to a gene: 9. Germline CDR1 and CDR2: SGHRS and YFSETQ. Allocation to cohorts depended on clinical history reported by the participants. Sequences were obtained from PBMCs or T cells enriched from blood (not recorded which). The chain links TRBV5-1 to TRBJ2-7; 7 positions match TRBD1. The clonotype originates from a woman in her 30s with acute COVID-19. In nucleotides, the CDR3 is TGCGCCAGCGGGGCCCCCGGGACAGCCTACGAGCAGTACTTC. It specifies CASGAPGTAYEQYF.